This TCR beta chain was captured in a study of T cells in Graves' hyperthyroidism and ophthalmopathy (dated by TCRdb to the late 2010s). About the study as a whole: Peripheral blood was sampled at the time of initial diagnosis, prior to any treatment. A discovery cohort of about a hundred patients, about 44 with Graves' ophthalmopathy and about 60 with stable Graves' hyperthyroidism, was used to find distinguishing TCR V-J signatures. Prospective prediction of ophthalmopathy was tested in an independent validation cohort of fewer than 20 hyperthyroidism patients and approximately 17 patients who later progressed to ophthalmopathy. For training and testing, the roughly 97 patients in the discovery cohort were randomly divided in a 7:3 ratio. In addition, the study compared T-cell repertoires in thyroid tissue and in blood from six Graves' hyperthyroidism patients. After sampling, hyperthyroidism patients received methimazole starting at 30 mg daily, and ophthalmopathy patients received high-dose intravenous methylprednisolone. TCR Vbeta CDR3 sequencing of approximately 140 peripheral blood samples (approximately 44 ophthalmopathy, about 75 hyperthyroidism and roughly 17 progressor patients) is reported in the paper. The investigation overall reported the following: Sample size was not statistically predetermined, and investigators were not blinded to group allocation. A 13 V-J signature model separated ophthalmopathy from stable hyperthyroidism, with approximately 87% sensitivity and just under 84% specificity in cross-validation and 80%/75% in testing. Most expanded thyroid clonotypes (frequency above 0.001) were also detected in blood, a finding suggesting that blood repertoires may reflect thyroid immune responses. During validation, the model predicted progression to ophthalmopathy a median of approximately 6.5 months ahead of onset, with 70.59% sensitivity and around 72% specificity.

TCR beta CDR3 regions were amplified from RNA transcripts. A first-round RT-PCR of the TCR CDR3 used the HTBI primer set with the Qiagen OneStep RT-PCR kit. Libraries were constructed in a second round of multiplex PCR, after which size selection and purification were performed. The libraries were sequenced on an Illumina HiSeq2000 using paired-end 100 bp reads. The published analysis was carried out like this. SOAPnuke was used to process the raw data, with reads discarded if the reads contained adapters or uncalled bases, had a mean Phred below 15, or lacked an exact constant-primer or identifier match. COPE v1.2.5 was used to merge high-quality paired reads, and clonotypes were defined as unique nucleotide sequences. Clonotypes were aligned to IMGT TRBV, TRBD and TRBJ reference segments using MiTCR v1.1. Analysis was restricted to V-J combinations with a frequency above 0.0001, which covered 98% to 99.2% of repertoires. The TCS score was defined as the ratio of F50 (clonal expansion) to E x V (chaos), calculated using BLOSUM62-based TCRdist between CDR3 peptides within each V-J. Welch's t-statistics and random forest reduced 500 to 650 V-J features to 13, which were used in a naive Bayes classifier (R e1071). Starting from the raw public reads, TCRdb applied fastp trimming at Q25, assembled clones with MiXCR and retained in-frame beta chains. Each entry is one CDR3 protein sequence, shown with its most common DNA and genes. TCRdb, not the original authors, processed these V and J calls. In all, the sample holds roughly 160,000 distinct CDR3 sequences, and 9.4% of those were seen once. The ten largest clones represent roughly a fifth of the sample.

Hyperthyroidism patients were newly diagnosed, had a disease duration of under 2 months, and were aged 18 to 65 years. Any patient with an uncontrolled infection, another autoimmune disease, pregnancy or lactation was excluded. Diagnoses were based on clinical symptoms, serum thyroxine and TRAb, thyroid ultrasound and orbital computed tomography. Blood from progressor patients was collected at the time of first diagnosis with hyperthyroidism, before any ophthalmopathy symptoms had appeared. PBMCs were isolated from 10 ml of fresh peripheral blood by Ficoll-Paque density gradient centrifugation. Progressor patients were defined as those initially diagnosed with Graves' hyperthyroidism in whom ophthalmopathy developed during follow-up. Trizol reagent was used to extract total RNA, and RNA quality was then checked on an Agilent 2100 Bioanalyzer. Turning to this clonotype: There is no known antigen for this receptor. This could be a read error, since a much larger clone is one nucleotide away. As the CDR3 is not closed by the conserved phenylalanine or tryptophan, this likely results from a read error.

CDR1 and CDR2, looked up from the germline V gene (reference sequence), are LGHDT and YNNKEL. The CDR3 is 15 residues long, counting both termini. Left in the record is the CDR3 DNA by itself, 45 bases read in frame from the first base. The trim is 1 base for V and 5 bases for J, with a gap of 14 bases between the germline ends. Recombination joined TRBV3-1 with TRBJ1-1; the D gene cannot be resolved reliably. This receptor was obtained from a woman aged 18-30 years with Graves' hyperthyroidism that later progressed to Graves' ophthalmopathy. The source material was blood. Here the CDR3 is given as CASSQGAGTLTEAFL. The sequence in DNA is TGTGCCAGCAGCCAAGGAGCGGGAACTTTAACTGAAGCTTTCCTT.